Each of the 18 T cell receptor beta chains below was sequenced from the same sample in a study of patients and donors after allogeneic stem cell transplantation. MiXCR, applied by TCRdb to the RT-PCR reads, yields one record per CDR3 protein. This table has some 200,000 distinct CDR3 sequences, about 40% appearing once. What was sequenced was blood, either unsorted or a sorted T cell fraction (not recorded which). All receptors come from a human donor who was either an allogeneic HSCT recipient or a stem cell or donor lymphocyte infusion donor (not recorded which). It is not recorded whose cells these are; they may come from a transplant donor.

V gene TRBV24-1 combines with J gene TRBJ1-1, with 8 bases matching TRBD1. Germline-derived CDR1 and CDR2 are KGHDR and SFDVKD. The length of the CDR3 is 15 residues. V gave up 4 bases and J gave up 1 base; unmatched junction bases: 4. CDR3 sequence reads: CATSEGGTGNTEAFF. CDR3 bases: TGTGCCACCAGTGAAGGTGGGACAGGGAACACTGAAGCTTTCTTT.

This clonotype was recorded only once. The chain links TRBV30 to TRBJ2-7, with D possibly matching TRBD2 (6 bases). In germline, CDR1 is GTSNPN, CDR2 SVGIG (reference sequence). V lost 7 bases to trimming and J lost 3 bases, with 22 bases between them. The CDR3 covers 15 residues. Here the CDR3 DNA reads TGTGCCTACGACGGGGTTTTCTTGGAGGGCTACGAGCAGTACTTC. Translation: CAYDGVFLEGYEQYF. Drawing the rest from reference TRBV30 and TRBJ2-7, the complete variable domain is SQTIHQWPATLVQPVGSPLSLECTVEGTSNPNLYWYRQAAGRGLQLLFYSVGIGQISSEVPQNLSASRPQDRQFILSSKKLLLSDSGFYLCAYDGVFLEGYEQYFGPGTRLTVT.

The rearrangement joins TRBV27 to TRBJ2-7; D is uncertain. The germline CDR1 and CDR2 sequences are MNHEY and SMNVEV (reference sequence). Deletions cut 0 bases from V and 3 bases from J, with 12 bases between. This CDR3 is built from 15 residues. The CDR3 DNA reads TGTGCCAGCAGTTTATCCGTCGGCTCTCTCTACGAGCAGTACTTC. This gives the protein CASSLSVGSLYEQYF.

The chain employs TRBV6-2 or TRBV6-3 and TRBJ2-1; either TRBD1 or TRBD2 may fit D (6 bases each). The CDR3 is 12 residues long. Germline values: CDR1 MNHEY, CDR2 SVGEGT. Deletions cut 7 bases from V and 5 bases from J, with 9 bases between. The CDR3 loop is CASIGGHNEQFF. The CDR3 DNA reads TGTGCCAGCATAGGGGGGCACAATGAGCAGTTCTTC.

CDR3 region: CASSSPSGQGDTEAFF. The CDR3, as DNA: TGTGCCAGCAGCTCCCCCTCGGGACAGGGCGACACTGAAGCTTTCTTT. The rearrangement joins TRBV7-4 to TRBJ1-1, with TRBD1 identical over 9 bases. The CDR3 has 16 residues. J gave up 3 bases and V 4 bases, and 9 bases lay outside the gene matches. The germline gives CDR1 SGHVT, CDR2 SQSDAQ.

This clonotype has just a few counts. The chain combines TRBV4-2 with TRBJ1-2; no definite D call. Germline CDR1 is LGHNA and CDR2 is YNFKEQ. Trimming removed 0 bases at V and 4 bases at J, with 12 bases between. CDR3 length: 15 amino acids. The CDR3 nucleotides read TGTGCCAGCAGCCAAGAGTGGAAAGAGTCCTATGGCTACACCTTC. Translating it yields CASSQEWKESYGYTF.

This clonotype was detected a few times. A read error may account for a junction end that differs from germline. The V gene is TRBV6-5, the J gene TRBJ1-6, with 7 bases aligning to TRBD1. Per the germline V gene, CDR1 is MNHEY and CDR2 is SVGAGI. The CDR3 contains 17 residues. The CDR3 DNA reads TGTGCCAGCAGTTACTCGTGGACAGGTTCCTTTAATTCACCCCTCCACTTT. Translating gives CASSYSWTGSFNSPLHF.

This chain connects TRBV21-1 to TRBJ2-1; no check of the table's D call, TRBD1, against the DNA was made. TRBV21-1 is reported as a pseudogene. This CDR3 region has 16 residues. CDR3 residues: CASSALTQGRTPYQFF. The CDR3 coding sequence is TGTGCCAGCAGCGCGCTCACCCAGGGACGCACTCCATATCAGTTCTTC.

The chain combines TRBV14 with TRBJ2-1; 10 bases match TRBD2. From germline, CDR1 is SGHDN and CDR2 FVKESK. This CDR3 spans 18 amino acids. V lost 0 bases and J lost 2; bases outside the gene matches: 7. In DNA, the CDR3 is TGTGCCAGCAGCCAAGATCGGGCTAGCGGGAGTCCCTACAATGAGCAGTTCTTC. It translates to CASSQDRASGSPYNEQFF.

This clonotype was counted ten times or more. The CDR3 nucleotides read TGTGCCAGCAGCCGTACCTCCGGAGCGGGGGGGAACAATGAGCAGTTCTTC. Translation: CASSRTSGAGGNNEQFF. This chain connects TRBV3-1 to TRBJ2-1, with 10 bases that match TRBD2. This CDR3 spans 17 amino acids. V shed 4 bases and J 5 bases; nucleotides not matched to a gene: 11. The germline gives CDR1 LGHDT, CDR2 YNNKEL (reference sequence).

V usage is TRBV27 and J usage is TRBJ2-3, with TRBD2 identical over 9 bases. Germline values: CDR1 MNHEY, CDR2 SMNVEV (reference sequence). This CDR3 has 15 amino acids. The V segment lost 3 bases and the J segment 6 bases; nucleotides outside the gene matches: 7. CDR3 in DNA: TGTGCCAGCAGTTTCTGGCGGGAGGGCCTGGATACGCAGTATTTT. Its translation is CASSFWREGLDTQYF.

This clonotype was detected only a few times. The chain has TRBV12-3 or TRBV12-4 and TRBJ1-2, with 7 bases lining up with TRBD1. This CDR3 comprises 14 residues. With 5 bases clipped from V and 4 bases from J, the junction kept 7 bases outside the gene matches. CDR3 in DNA: TGTGCCAGCAGTACCCGGGACAGCCTCTATGGCTACACCTTC. Translated: CASSTRDSLYGYTF.

V usage is TRBV5-1 and J usage is TRBJ2-3, with D maybe TRBD2 (6 bases). V was trimmed by 2 bases and J by 0 bases, leaving 10 bases between them. CDR1 is SGHRS, CDR2 YFSETQ, per germline. The CDR3 consists of 15 residues. CDR3 amino acids: CASSLLADSTDTQYF. CDR3 nucleotide sequence: TGCGCCAGCAGCTTACTAGCTGATAGCACAGATACGCAGTATTTT.

The rearrangement joins TRBV12-3 or TRBV12-4 to TRBJ2-1; 12 nucleotides align to TRBD2. CDR3 length: 17 amino acids. Losses at the gene ends were 3 bases for V and 7 bases for J; bases not matched to a gene: 10. The CDR3 region is CASSLRLAGGPRNEQFF. In DNA, the CDR3 is TGTGCCAGCAGTTTGCGGCTAGCGGGAGGGCCGAGGAATGAGCAGTTCTTC.

This clonotype was observed a single time. One junction end does not reproduce the germline sequence, and a read error may be involved. The chain employs TRBV5-8 and TRBJ2-5; the match to TRBD2 covers 10 bases. This CDR3 is built from 15 residues. The germline CDR1 and CDR2 sequences are SGHTS and YDEGEE. Written as DNA, the CDR3 is TGTGCCAGCAGTTTGGGACTAGCGAAGTCAGAGACCCAGTACTTC. Translating gives CASSLGLAKSETQYF.

The chain joins TRBV12-5 to TRBJ1-5; D is unresolved. Germline assignment: CDR1 LGHNT and CDR2 FRNRAP. Between the trimmed V and J ends, which lost 5 bases and 0 bases, there was a span of 8 bases. The CDR3 has 14 amino acids. The CDR3 loop reads CASGPDYSNQPQHF. The CDR3 coding sequence is TGTGCTAGTGGTCCGGACTATAGCAATCAGCCCCAGCATTTT.

The table lists this clonotype with a few counts. The V and J genes are TRBV3-1 and TRBJ1-1; 7 nucleotides match TRBD1. This CDR3 contains 12 residues. Unmatched junction bases numbered 3, after V lost 3 bases and J lost 8 bases. CDR1 is LGHDT and CDR2 is YNNKEL in the germline V gene (reference sequence). The DNA for the CDR3 is TGTGCCAGCAGCCATCGGACAGGCGAAGCTTTCTTT. This encodes CASSHRTGEAFF.

This clonotype was counted only a few times. V usage is TRBV2 and J usage is TRBJ1-2; 9 positions agree with TRBD1. J lost 3 bases, V lost 10 bases, and 9 bases had no gene match. The CDR3 runs 14 residues. CDR1 SNHLY and CDR2 FYNNEI come from the germline V gene. The CDR3: CATGSGQGYYGYTF. The CDR3 DNA is TGTGCCACCGGCTCGGGACAGGGTTACTATGGCTACACCTTC.